This paragraph reports one TCR beta chain. One end of the junction varies from germline; a read error may be responsible. The CDR3 is 15 amino acids. Germline CDR1 and CDR2: SGHTA and FQGNSA. A modified ARM-PCR protocol with three rounds of nested PCR amplified TCRbeta. TCRdb used MiXCR to reprocess the multiplex PCR reads, holding one entry per CDR3 protein. The profile shows 65,000 to 90,000 distinct CDR3 sequences, roughly 80% of them singletons. These data come from a study of tumor and adjacent non-tumor tissue in lung cancer. Study summary: Patients comprised 12 adenocarcinoma, 2 squamous cell carcinoma and 1 small cell lung cancer. About 4.17 million productive TCRbeta reads were obtained per sample on average.

RNA was extracted from bulk tissue without any cell sorting. Sequenced: lung tumor tissue. This chain links TRBV7-2 with TRBJ1-2; 7 bases map to TRBD1. The TCR sequence derives from a woman in her forties or fifties with non-small cell lung cancer. The CDR3 here is CASSLDHVGTVQYTF. DNA for the CDR3: TGTGCCAGTAGCTTAGACCACGTAGGGACAGTCCAATACACCTTC.